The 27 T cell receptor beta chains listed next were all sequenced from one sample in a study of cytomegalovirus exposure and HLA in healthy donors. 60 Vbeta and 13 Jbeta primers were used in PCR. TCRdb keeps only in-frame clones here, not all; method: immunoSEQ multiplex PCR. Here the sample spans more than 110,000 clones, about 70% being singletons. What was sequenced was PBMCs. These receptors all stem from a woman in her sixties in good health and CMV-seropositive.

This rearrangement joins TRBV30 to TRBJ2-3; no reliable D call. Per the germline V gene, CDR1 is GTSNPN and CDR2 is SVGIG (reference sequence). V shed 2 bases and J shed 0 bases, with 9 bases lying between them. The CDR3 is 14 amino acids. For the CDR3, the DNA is TGTGCCTGGAGTCTCAGCGCTAGCACAGATACGCAGTATTTT. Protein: CAWSLSASTDTQYF.

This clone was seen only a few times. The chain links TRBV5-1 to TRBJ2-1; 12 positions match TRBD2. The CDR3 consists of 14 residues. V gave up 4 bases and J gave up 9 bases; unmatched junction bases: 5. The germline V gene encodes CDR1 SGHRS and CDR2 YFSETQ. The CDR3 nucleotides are TGCGCCAGCAGCGGGCTAGCGGGAGGGGGTGAGCAGTTCTTC. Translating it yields CASSGLAGGGEQFF. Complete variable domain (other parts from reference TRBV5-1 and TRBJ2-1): KAGVTQTPRYLIKTRGQQVTLSCSPISGHRSVSWYQQTPGQGLQFLFEYFSETQRNKGNFPGRFSGRQFSNSRSEMNVSTLELGDSALYLCASSGLAGGGEQFFGPGTRLTVL.

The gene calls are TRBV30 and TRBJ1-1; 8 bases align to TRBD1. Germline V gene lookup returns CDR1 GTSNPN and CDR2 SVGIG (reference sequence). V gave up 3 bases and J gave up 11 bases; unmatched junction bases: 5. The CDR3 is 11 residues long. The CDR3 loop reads CAWRDRGWAFF. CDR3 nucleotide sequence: TGTGCCTGGAGAGACAGGGGATGGGCTTTCTTT. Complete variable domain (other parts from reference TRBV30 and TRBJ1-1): SQTIHQWPATLVQPVGSPLSLECTVEGTSNPNLYWYRQAAGRGLQLLFYSVGIGQISSEVPQNLSASRPQDRQFILSSKKLLLSDSGFYLCAWRDRGWAFFGQGTRLTVV.

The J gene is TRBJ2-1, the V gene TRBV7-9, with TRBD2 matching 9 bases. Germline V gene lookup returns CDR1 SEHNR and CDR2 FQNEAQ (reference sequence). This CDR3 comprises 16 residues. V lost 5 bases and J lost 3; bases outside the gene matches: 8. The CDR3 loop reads CASSRFSGGIYNEQFF. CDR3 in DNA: TGTGCCAGCAGCCGATTTAGCGGGGGAATCTACAATGAGCAGTTCTTC. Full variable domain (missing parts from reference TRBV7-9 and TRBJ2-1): DTGVSQNPRHKITKRGQNVTFRCDPISEHNRLYWYRQTLGQGPEFLTYFQNEAQLEKSRLLSDRFSAERPKGSFSTLEIQRTEQGDSAMYLCASSRFSGGIYNEQFFGPGTRLTVL.

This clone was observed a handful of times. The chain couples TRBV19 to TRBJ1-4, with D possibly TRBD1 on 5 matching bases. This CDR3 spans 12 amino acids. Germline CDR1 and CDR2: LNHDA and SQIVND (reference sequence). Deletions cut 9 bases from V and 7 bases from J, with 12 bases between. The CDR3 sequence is CASSGRVEKLFF. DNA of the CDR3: TGTGCCAGCTCAGGGCGAGTTGAAAAACTGTTTTTT.

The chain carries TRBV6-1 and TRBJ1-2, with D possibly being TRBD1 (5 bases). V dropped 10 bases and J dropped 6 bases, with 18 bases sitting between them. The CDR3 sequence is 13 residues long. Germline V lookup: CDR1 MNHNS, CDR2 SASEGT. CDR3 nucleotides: TGTGCCACCACGCCGGGACTGATAAATGGCTACACCTTC. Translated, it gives CATTPGLINGYTF.

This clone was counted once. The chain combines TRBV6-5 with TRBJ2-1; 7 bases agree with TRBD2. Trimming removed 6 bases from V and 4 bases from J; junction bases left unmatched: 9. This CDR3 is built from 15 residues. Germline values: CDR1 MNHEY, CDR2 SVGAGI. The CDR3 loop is CASSRGTISYNEQFF. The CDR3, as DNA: TGTGCCAGCAGCCGAGGGACTATCTCTTACAATGAGCAGTTCTTC.

In DNA, the CDR3 is TGCGCCAGCAGCCTGACAGGGGACGCTAACTATGGCTACACCTTC. Amino acid sequence: CASSLTGDANYGYTF. The chain recombines TRBV5-1 with TRBJ1-2; 8 bases align to TRBD1. The CDR3 is 15 residues long. The junction had 5 bases not matched to a gene; V was cut back by 4 bases and J by 0 bases. Per germline, CDR1 SGHRS and CDR2 YFSETQ.

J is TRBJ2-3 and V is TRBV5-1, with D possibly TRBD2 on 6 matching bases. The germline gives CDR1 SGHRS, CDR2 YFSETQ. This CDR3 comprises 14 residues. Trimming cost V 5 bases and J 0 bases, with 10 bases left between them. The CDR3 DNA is TGCGCCAGCAGTGGAGGGACTAGCACAGATACGCAGTATTTT. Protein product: CASSGGTSTDTQYF.

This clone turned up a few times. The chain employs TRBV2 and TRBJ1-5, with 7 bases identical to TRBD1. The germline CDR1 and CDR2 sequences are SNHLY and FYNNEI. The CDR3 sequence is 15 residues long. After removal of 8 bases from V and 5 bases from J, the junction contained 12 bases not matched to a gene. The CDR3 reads CASSGTTGKDQPQHF. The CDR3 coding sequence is TGTGCCAGCTCGGGAACGACAGGGAAGGATCAGCCCCAGCATTTT.

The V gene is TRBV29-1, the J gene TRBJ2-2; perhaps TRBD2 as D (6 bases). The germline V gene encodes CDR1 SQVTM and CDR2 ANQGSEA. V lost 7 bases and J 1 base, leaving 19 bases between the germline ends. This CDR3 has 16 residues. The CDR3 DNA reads TGCAGCGGGGGCCTGGAGGGAGTAGGGAACACCGGGGAGCTGTTTTTT. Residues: CSGGLEGVGNTGELFF.

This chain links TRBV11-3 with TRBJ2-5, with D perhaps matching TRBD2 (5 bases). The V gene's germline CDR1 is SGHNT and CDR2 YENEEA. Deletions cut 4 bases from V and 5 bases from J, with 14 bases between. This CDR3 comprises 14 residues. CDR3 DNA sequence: TGTGCCAGCAGCTCAACGGACTCCCCGGAGACCCAGTACTTC. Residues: CASSSTDSPETQYF.

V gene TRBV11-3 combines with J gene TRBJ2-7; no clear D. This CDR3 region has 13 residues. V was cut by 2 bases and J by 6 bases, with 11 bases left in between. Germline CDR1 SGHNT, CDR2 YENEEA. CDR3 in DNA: TGTGCCAGCAGCTTAAACAGTCTCTCCGAGCAGTACTTC. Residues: CASSLNSLSEQYF.

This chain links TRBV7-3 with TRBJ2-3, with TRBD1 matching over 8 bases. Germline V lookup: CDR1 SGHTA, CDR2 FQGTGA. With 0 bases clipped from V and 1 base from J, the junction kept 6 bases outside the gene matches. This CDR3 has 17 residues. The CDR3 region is CASSLTGRGRGTDTQYF. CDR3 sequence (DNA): TGTGCCAGCAGCTTAACTGGCAGGGGGCGCGGCACAGATACGCAGTATTTT.

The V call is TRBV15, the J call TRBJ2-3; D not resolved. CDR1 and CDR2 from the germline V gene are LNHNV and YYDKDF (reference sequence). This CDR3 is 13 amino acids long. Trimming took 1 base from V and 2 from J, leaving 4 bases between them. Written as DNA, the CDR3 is TGTGCCACCAGCAGAGGGGCCACAGATACGCAGTATTTT. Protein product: CATSRGATDTQYF.

The CDR3 DNA follows: TGCGCCAGCAGCTCAACAGGGGGCACGAGGACGAACACTGAAGCTTTCTTT. Translating it yields CASSSTGGTRTNTEAFF. The gene calls are TRBV5-1 and TRBJ1-1, with TRBD1 matching 9 bases. Germline V gives CDR1 SGHRS, CDR2 YFSETQ. J was trimmed by 1 base and V by 3 bases; bases with no gene match: 10. The CDR3 totals 17 residues.

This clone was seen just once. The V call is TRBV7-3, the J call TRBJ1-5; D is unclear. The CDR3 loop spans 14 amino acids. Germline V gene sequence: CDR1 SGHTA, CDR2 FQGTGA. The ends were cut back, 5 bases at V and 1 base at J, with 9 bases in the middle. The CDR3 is CASSEGLSNQPQHF. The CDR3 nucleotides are TGTGCCAGCAGCGAGGGCCTGAGCAATCAGCCCCAGCATTTT. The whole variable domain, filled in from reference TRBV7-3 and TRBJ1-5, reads GAGVSQTPSNKVTEKGKYVELRCDPISGHTALYWYRQSLGQGPEFLIYFQGTGAADDSGLPNDRFFAVRPEGSVSTLKIQRTERGDSAVYLCASSEGLSNQPQHFGDGTRLSIL.

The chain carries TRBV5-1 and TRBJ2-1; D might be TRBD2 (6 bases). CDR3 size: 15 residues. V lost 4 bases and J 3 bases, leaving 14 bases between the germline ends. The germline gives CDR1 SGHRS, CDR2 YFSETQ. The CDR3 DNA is TGCGCCAGCAGCCTTTGGGGGGACCTCTACAATGAGCAGTTCTTC. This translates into CASSLWGDLYNEQFF.

CDR3 sequence reads: CASSISGPGSGNTIYF. CDR3 sequence (DNA): TGTGCCAGCTCAATCTCAGGGCCGGGTTCTGGAAACACCATATATTTT. The J gene is TRBJ1-3, the V gene TRBV18; a possible D gene is TRBD1 (5 bases). Between the trimmed V and J ends, which lost 5 bases and 1 base, there was a span of 15 bases. This CDR3 is 16 amino acids long. CDR1 and CDR2 from the germline V gene are KGHSH and LQKENI.

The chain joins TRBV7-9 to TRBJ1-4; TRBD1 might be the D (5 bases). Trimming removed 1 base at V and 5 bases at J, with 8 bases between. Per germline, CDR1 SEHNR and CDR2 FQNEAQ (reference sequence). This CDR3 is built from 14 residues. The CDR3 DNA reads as TGTGCCAGCAGCTTAGGACAGCCGAATGAAAAACTGTTTTTT. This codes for CASSLGQPNEKLFF.

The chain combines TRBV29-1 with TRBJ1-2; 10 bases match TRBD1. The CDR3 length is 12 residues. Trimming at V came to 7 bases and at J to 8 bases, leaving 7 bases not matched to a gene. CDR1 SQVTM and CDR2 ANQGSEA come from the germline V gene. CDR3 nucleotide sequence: TGCAGCGCAAGACAGGGGGCTAAGGGCTACACCTTC. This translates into CSARQGAKGYTF.

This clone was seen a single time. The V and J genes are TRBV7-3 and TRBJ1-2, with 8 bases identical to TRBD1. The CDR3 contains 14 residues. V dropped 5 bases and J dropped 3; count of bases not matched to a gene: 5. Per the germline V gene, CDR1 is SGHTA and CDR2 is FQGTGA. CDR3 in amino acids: CASSPQGADYGYTF. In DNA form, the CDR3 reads TGTGCCAGCAGCCCCCAGGGGGCTGACTATGGCTACACCTTC.

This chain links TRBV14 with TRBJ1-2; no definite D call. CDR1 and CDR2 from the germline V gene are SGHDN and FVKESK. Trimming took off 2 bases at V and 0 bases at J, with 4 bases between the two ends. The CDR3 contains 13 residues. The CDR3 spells CASSQYSNYGYTF. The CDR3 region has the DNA TGTGCCAGCAGCCAATACTCTAACTATGGCTACACCTTC.

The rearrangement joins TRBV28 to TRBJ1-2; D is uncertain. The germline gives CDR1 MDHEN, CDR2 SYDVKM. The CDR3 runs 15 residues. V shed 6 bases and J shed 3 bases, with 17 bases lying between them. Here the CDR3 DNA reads TGTGCCAGCAGAGACCAGACTGACGCTTACTATGGCTACACCTTC. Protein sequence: CASRDQTDAYYGYTF.

The CDR3 spells CASRTGQPYEQYF. The CDR3 region has the DNA TGTGCCAGCCGCACGGGACAGCCCTACGAGCAGTACTTC. The chain links TRBV28 to TRBJ2-7; 7 positions agree with TRBD1. CDR3 length: 13 residues. Germline-derived CDR1 and CDR2 are MDHEN and SYDVKM. J was trimmed by 2 bases and V by 8 bases; bases with no gene match: 6.

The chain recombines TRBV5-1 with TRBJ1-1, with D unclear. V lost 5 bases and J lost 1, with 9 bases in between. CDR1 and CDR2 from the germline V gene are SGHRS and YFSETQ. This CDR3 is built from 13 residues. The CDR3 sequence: CASRPTPNTEAFF. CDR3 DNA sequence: TGCGCCAGCAGACCCACTCCGAACACTGAAGCTTTCTTT. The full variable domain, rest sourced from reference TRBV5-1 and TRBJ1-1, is KAGVTQTPRYLIKTRGQQVTLSCSPISGHRSVSWYQQTPGQGLQFLFEYFSETQRNKGNFPGRFSGRQFSNSRSEMNVSTLELGDSALYLCASRPTPNTEAFFGQGTRLTVV.

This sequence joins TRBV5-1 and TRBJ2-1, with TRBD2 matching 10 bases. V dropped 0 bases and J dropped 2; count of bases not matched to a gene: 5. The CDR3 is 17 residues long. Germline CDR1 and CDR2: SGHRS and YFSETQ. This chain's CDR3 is CASSLVGTSGTYNEQFF. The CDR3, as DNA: TGCGCCAGCAGCTTGGTAGGTACTAGCGGGACCTACAATGAGCAGTTCTTC.